This T cell receptor (beta chain) was sequenced for a study of regulatory T cells in long-lasting Graves disease (dated by TCRdb to about 2021). Regarding the complete study: Newly diagnosed Graves' disease patients had taken antithyroid drugs for less than 3 months. Persistent Graves' disease patients were compared with newly diagnosed Graves' disease patients by peripheral blood TCR sequencing and RNA sequencing. A total of about 33 samples underwent TCR sequencing, from some 13 patients with persistent Graves' disease and approximately 20 patients with newly diagnosed Graves' disease. The study was conducted in China and was registered as a clinical trial.

The study at large found these results: Lower TCR Shannon entropy and fewer highly expanded clones were observed in persistent Graves' disease patients than in newly diagnosed patients, which suggested clonal expansion. Because the primary lesion, thyroid tissue, could not be accessed, the study looked at peripheral blood alone. TRBV28, TRBJ1-2 and TRBJ2-5 were preferentially used in persistent disease, while TRBV20-1 and TRBJ2-1 were favored in newly diagnosed disease. As a limitation, the authors acknowledged that the small sample size may reduce accuracy. Only the TCR beta chain was sequenced and analyzed. A larger number of public clonotypes was shared among persistent patients (approximately 3,000) than among newly diagnosed patients (around 880).

In this sample, this clonotype turned up many times. Which antigen it targets is not known. One base away there is no much larger clone; base qualities are not given. The CDR3 spans 14 residues, from the cysteine through the phenylalanine. The read is trimmed to its CDR3 DNA, 42 bases read in frame from base 1. A distance of 10 bases separates the germline ends of V and J, which lose 5 bases and 0 bases respectively. CDR1 LGHDT and CDR2 YNNKEL are derived from the germline V gene (reference sequence). Library preparation used multiplex PCR. Data came from an Illumina HiSeq 4000. CDR3 regions were amplified by Arm-PCR with iRepertoire HTBI primers to construct TCR beta libraries. Gel purification was performed on PCR products prior to sequencing. As for the original processing: Across samples, around 62 TRBV and 12 to 15 TRBJ segments were identified and used for gene usage analysis of CDR3 amino acid clonotypes. COPE and FqMerger were used to merge filtered high-quality paired reads into contigs. Contigs were aligned with BLAST to IMGT TRBV, TRBD and TRBJ reference genes, and CDR3 was defined per IMGT. Highly expanded clones were defined as clonotypes with a frequency above 0.1%. Repertoire diversity was measured by Shannon entropy, and V-J evenness by the Gini coefficient. Public clonotypes were defined as clonotypes shared by more than one individual. TCRdb cleaned the public reads at Q25 with fastp, built clones with MiXCR and kept in-frame beta chains. Identical CDR3 protein sequences are pooled into one entry, listed with their most common genes and DNA. TCRdb, rather than the study authors, made the V and J calls. For this sample the table gives 200,000 to 250,000 distinct CDR3 sequences, of which around 16% were detected only once. The ten largest make up roughly 23% of the sample.

Per the publication, the time point label means: newly diagnosed GD, antithyroid drugs for less than 3 months. For both TCR sequencing and RNA sequencing, RNA was extracted from PBMCs in TRIzol. The diagnosis of Graves' disease followed American Thyroid Association guidelines. Patients were recruited from an endocrinology department in Xi'an, China. Each patient gave around 9 milliliters of peripheral blood, collected in an EDTA anticoagulant tube. PBMCs were isolated by Ficoll Paque Plus density gradient separation without further T cell sorting. An Agilent 2100 Bioanalyzer and agarose gel were used to assess RNA quality, and a NanoDrop 2000 was used to measure RNA concentration.

The chain joins TRBV3-1 to TRBJ1-2, and perhaps TRBD1 as D gene, on 5 matching bases. The sequenced sample was peripheral blood mononuclear cells (PBMCs), obtained at new diagnosis, from a patient treated with antithyroid drugs. The sequence derives from a female donor with Graves disease. CDR3 reads: CASSGDGSNYGYTF. The DNA reads as follows: TGTGCCAGCAGCGGGGACGGGTCTAACTATGGCTACACCTTC. The full variable domain, completed from the reference TRBV3-1 and TRBJ1-2 proteins outside the CDR3, reads DTAVSQTPKYLVTQMGNDKSIKCEQNLGHDTMYWYKQDSKKFLKIMFSYNNKELIINETVPNRFSPKSPDKAHLNLHINSLELGDSAVYFCASSGDGSNYGYTFGSGTRLTVV.